The 15 T cell receptor beta chains listed next were all sequenced from one sample in a study of cytomegalovirus exposure and HLA in healthy donors (TCRdb year 2017). The protocol used for the library was the immunoSEQ multiplex PCR assay. What TCRdb holds here is the immuneACCESS table cut down to in-frame rearrangements. Part of the clones is not present; checked against another copy, under half of the missing clones reflect an unresolved V gene, and the others are unexplained. This sample lists 55,000 to 75,000 clones; 85% to 95% were detected once. About 7% of the sample goes to the ten largest clones. The sequenced material came from PBMCs. The receptors originated from a woman between 18 and 29 years old in good health and CMV-seropositive.

For the CDR3, the DNA is TGTGCCAGTAGTATGGTGGCAGGGCTCTCCTACGAGCAGTACTTC. This codes for CASSMVAGLSYEQYF. The genes are TRBV19 and TRBJ2-7; D might be TRBD1 (5 bases). CDR1 is LNHDA, CDR2 SQIVND, per germline (reference sequence). V was cut by 3 bases and J by 0 bases, with 12 bases left in between. The CDR3 contains 15 residues.

This chain joins TRBV27 and TRBJ2-7; no clear D. CDR3 size: 14 residues. In germline, CDR1 is MNHEY, CDR2 SMNVEV (reference sequence). Between the trimmed V and J ends, which lost 3 bases and 0 bases, there was a span of 9 bases. The CDR3 nucleotides are TGTGCCAGCAGTTTCCGGGTTTCCTCCTACGAGCAGTACTTC. Its translation: CASSFRVSSYEQYF.

The chain has TRBV5-1 and TRBJ2-1; 11 nucleotides line up with TRBD2. V lost 4 bases to trimming and J lost 9 bases; unmatched junction nucleotides: 9. The CDR3 length is 15 residues. The germline CDR1 and CDR2 sequences are SGHRS and YFSETQ. CDR3 sequence: CASSKTSGIQSEQFF. CDR3 bases: TGCGCCAGCAGCAAGACTAGCGGGATTCAGAGTGAGCAGTTCTTC.

The V gene is TRBV7-2, the J gene TRBJ1-4; D is possibly TRBD1 (6 bases). V gave up 4 bases and J gave up 0 bases, with 9 bases separating them. The germline V gene has CDR1 SGHTA and CDR2 FQGNSA. The CDR3 totals 15 residues. The DNA of the CDR3 is TGTGCCAGCAGCTGGACAGATGCAACTAATGAAAAACTGTTTTTT. Its translation: CASSWTDATNEKLFF.

The rearrangement links TRBV7-3 to TRBJ2-3, with 8 bases that match TRBD2. The V gene's germline CDR1 is SGHTA and CDR2 FQGTGA. The CDR3 runs 16 residues. The V and J ends lost 2 bases and 1 base, in that order; junction bases with no gene match: 5. This CDR3 reads CASSLYPGGGTDTQYF. The CDR3 DNA is TGTGCCAGCAGCTTATACCCCGGGGGGGGCACAGATACGCAGTATTTT.

The gene calls are TRBV4-1 and TRBJ2-7; perhaps TRBD1 as D (6 bases). V gave up 1 base and J gave up 2 bases, with 18 bases separating them. This CDR3 spans 17 amino acids. Germline V gene sequence: CDR1 MGHRA, CDR2 YSYEKL. The CDR3 region is CASSQVLAWQGPYEQYF. CDR3 DNA sequence: TGCGCCAGCAGCCAAGTTTTAGCTTGGCAGGGGCCCTACGAGCAGTACTTC.

J is TRBJ1-2 and V is TRBV6-5, with D perhaps TRBD1 (6 bases). CDR1 is MNHEY and CDR2 is SVGAGI in the germline V gene. Trimming stripped 6 bases from V and 2 bases from J, with 10 bases between. This CDR3 is built from 13 residues. In nucleotides, the CDR3 is TGTGCCAGCAGACAAGGACAGAACTATGGCTACACCTTC. Protein sequence: CASRQGQNYGYTF.

The J gene is TRBJ1-1, the V gene TRBV9; 9 positions agree with TRBD1. Trimming removed 4 bases from V and 6 bases from J; junction bases left unmatched: 7. This CDR3 has 14 amino acids. The germline gives CDR1 SGDLS, CDR2 YYNGEE. The DNA for the CDR3 is TGTGCCAGCAGCTACCGGGACAGGGTATCTGAAGCTTTCTTT. It yields the protein CASSYRDRVSEAFF.

The chain employs TRBV28 and TRBJ2-2; D might be TRBD2 (6 bases). CDR3 length equals 14 residues. Germline-derived CDR1 and CDR2 are MDHEN and SYDVKM. The germline V and J ends were trimmed by 5 bases and 4 bases, with 11 bases remaining between them. The CDR3 reads CASSRGLRTGELFF. CDR3 bases: TGTGCCAGCAGTAGGGGACTTCGCACCGGGGAGCTGTTTTTT. The full variable domain, its missing parts supplied by reference TRBV28 and TRBJ2-2, is DVKVTQSSRYLVKRTGEKVFLECVQDMDHENMFWYRQDPGLGLRLIYFSYDVKMKEKGDIPEGYSVSREKKERFSLILESASTNQTSMYLCASSRGLRTGELFFGEGSRLTVL.

The chain recombines TRBV5-4 with TRBJ1-1; TRBD1 might be the D (6 bases). The CDR3 runs 14 residues. From germline, CDR1 is SGHNT and CDR2 YYREEE (reference sequence). V lost 1 base and J 5 bases, leaving 12 bases between the germline ends. CDR3 amino acids: CASSLQGGGTEAFF. The CDR3 DNA follows: TGTGCCAGCAGCTTGCAGGGAGGGGGGACTGAAGCTTTCTTT.

This clone was observed a single time. CDR3 nucleotide sequence: TGCGCCAGCAGCTTGGGTGGCGGGGGCTCCTACAATGAGCAGTTCTTC. Encoded protein: CASSLGGGGSYNEQFF. This chain joins TRBV5-1 and TRBJ2-1, with 7 nucleotides matching TRBD2. Germline loops: CDR1 SGHRS, CDR2 YFSETQ. V shed 0 bases, J shed 0 bases, and the junction held 3 bases outside the gene matches. The CDR3 runs to 16 residues.

In its sample, this clone was seen a few times. This chain joins TRBV6-1 and TRBJ1-5, with 10 bases lining up with TRBD1. The CDR3 extends over 15 amino acids. V lost 3 bases to trimming and J lost 6 bases; unmatched junction nucleotides: 5. Germline CDR1 and CDR2: MNHNS and SASEGT. The CDR3 region has the DNA TGTGCCAGCAGTGAGATGGACAGGGGGAGTCAGCCCCAGCATTTT. This encodes CASSEMDRGSQPQHF.

The CDR3 sequence: CASSLGRGGVGYTF. The CDR3 bases are TGTGCCAGCAGCTTAGGTCGGGGAGGTGTGGGCTACACCTTC. The chain has TRBV7-9 and TRBJ1-2; no clear D gene. The CDR3 sequence is 14 residues long. CDR1 and CDR2 (germline): SEHNR, FQNEAQ (reference sequence). Trimming left V 1 base short and J 8 bases short, with 14 bases between.

The gene calls are TRBV10-1 and TRBJ2-7; 7 positions match TRBD2. Germline V gene data show CDR1 as WNHNN and CDR2 as SYGVQD (reference sequence). Unmatched junction bases numbered 8, after V lost 1 base and J lost 5 bases. This CDR3 region has 15 residues. CDR3 in DNA: TGCGCCAGCAGTGAGTTGGGAGGGACCCGGGACGAGCAGTACTTC. This codes for CASSELGGTRDEQYF.

J is TRBJ2-1 and V is TRBV6-5; tentatively, D is TRBD1 (6 bases). V lost 0 bases, J lost 3 bases, and 12 bases lay in between. From germline, CDR1 is MNHEY and CDR2 SVGAGI. This CDR3 comprises 16 residues. The CDR3 protein is CASSYSFQGNYNEQFF. CDR3 bases: TGTGCCAGCAGTTACTCATTCCAGGGGAACTACAATGAGCAGTTCTTC.